Listed here are 22 T cell receptor beta chains from one sample, sequenced in a study of T cells after yellow fever vaccination. TCRdb ran MiXCR on the 5' RACE reads and lists one entry per CDR3 protein. The sample consists of a few hundred thousand distinct CDR3 sequences, 3.5% to 4.5% of them appearing once. The sample in question was PBMCs, obtained 5 days after the yellow fever booster vaccination. These receptor sequences come from a man in his late teens or twenties who received the YFV17D yellow fever vaccine.

The J gene is TRBJ2-3, the V gene TRBV12-5; D unclear. The germline V gene has CDR1 LGHNT and CDR2 FRNRAP. Trimming left V 7 bases short and J 2 bases short, with 10 bases between. This CDR3 spans 13 amino acids. CDR3: CASVGLSTDTQYF. The CDR3 DNA reads TGTGCTAGTGTGGGCCTCTCCACAGATACGCAGTATTTT.

This clonotype has ten or more counts. Here the CDR3 reads CASSLTPGGQKLFF. The CDR3, as DNA: TGTGCCAGCAGCCTGACTCCTGGAGGACAAAAACTGTTTTTT. This rearrangement joins TRBV7-9 to TRBJ1-4; no definite D call. Trimming stripped 5 bases from V and 9 bases from J, with 16 bases between. This CDR3 has 14 residues. Germline V gives CDR1 SEHNR, CDR2 FQNEAQ (reference sequence).

J is TRBJ1-2 and V is TRBV2, with 7 bases aligning to TRBD1. Losses at the gene ends were 1 base for V and 4 bases for J; bases not matched to a gene: 12. The germline V gene has CDR1 SNHLY and CDR2 FYNNEI. The CDR3 runs 17 residues. As DNA, the CDR3 is TGTGCCAGCAGTGAAGAGGGGGGACAGAGTATAACCTATGGCTACACCTTC. Residues: CASSEEGGQSITYGYTF.

This clonotype has a handful of counts. The V call is TRBV7-7, the J call TRBJ2-5; TRBD1 aligns across 11 bases. The germline gives CDR1 SSHAT, CDR2 FNYEAQ (reference sequence). CDR3 length: 14 residues. V shed 6 bases, J shed 5 bases, and the junction held 5 bases outside the gene matches. CDR3 nucleotides: TGTGCCAGCAGAGGACAGGGGGCTCGGGAGACCCAGTACTTC. Amino acids: CASRGQGARETQYF. The full variable domain, with the rest looked up from reference TRBV7-7 and TRBJ2-5, is GAGVSQSPRYKVTKRGQDVTLRCDPISSHATLYWYQQALGQGPEFLTYFNYEAQPDKSGLPSDRFSAERPEGSISTLTIQRTEQRDSAMYRCASRGQGARETQYFGPGTRLLVL.

This clonotype came up a few times. The CDR3 bases are TGTGCCAGCAACTGGCGGGGCACCGGGGAGCTGTTTTTT. Translation gives CASNWRGTGELFF. This chain uses TRBV12-3 or TRBV12-4 with TRBJ2-2; perhaps TRBD2 as D (6 bases). The length of the CDR3 is 13 residues. The germline V and J ends were trimmed by 7 bases and 4 bases, with 10 bases remaining between them.

This clonotype was found a few times. The CDR3 DNA reads as TGTGCCAGCAGCTTTAGTCCGGGACTAGGGACGACCGGGGAGCTGTTTTTT. This translates into CASSFSPGLGTTGELFF. The V gene is TRBV9, the J gene TRBJ2-2; 8 bases align to TRBD2. The CDR3 is 17 residues long. The germline gives CDR1 SGDLS, CDR2 YYNGEE. The V segment lost 4 bases and the J segment 5 bases; nucleotides outside the gene matches: 13.

This clonotype was counted a few times. The chain's CDR3 is CASSPLPNESRKLYYEQYV. Here the CDR3 DNA reads TGCGCCAGCAGCCCACTCCCGAACGAGTCGCGGAAGTTGTACTACGAGCAGTACGTC. The rearrangement joins TRBV5-1 to TRBJ2-7; no firm D call. The CDR3 length is 19 residues. CDR1 and CDR2 from the germline V gene are SGHRS and YFSETQ. V lost 4 bases and J 3 bases, leaving 29 bases between the germline ends.

This clonotype was seen a few times. The chain carries TRBV5-1 and TRBJ2-3, with TRBD1 matching 7 bases. Germline lookup yields CDR1 SGHRS and CDR2 YFSETQ. This CDR3 contains 14 residues. J was trimmed by 0 bases and V by 4 bases; bases with no gene match: 2. The CDR3 loop reads CASSGQVSTDTQYF. CDR3 in DNA: TGCGCCAGCAGCGGACAGGTTAGCACAGATACGCAGTATTTT.

This clonotype was detected many times. The CDR3: CASSDEVNTEAFF. In DNA form, the CDR3 reads TGTGCCAGCAGTGATGAGGTGAACACTGAAGCTTTCTTT. The V call is TRBV2, the J call TRBJ1-1; no clear D. The CDR3 consists of 13 residues. Trimming cost V 3 bases and J 0 bases, with 5 bases left between them. Per germline, CDR1 SNHLY and CDR2 FYNNEI.

In this sample, this clonotype turned up many times. The V call is TRBV5-1, the J call TRBJ2-7; no reliable D call. Looked up from germline, CDR1 is SGHRS and CDR2 is YFSETQ. The CDR3 is 14 residues long. Trimming cost V 0 bases and J 3 bases, with 10 bases left between them. The CDR3 loop reads CASSLGVLVYEQYF. In DNA form, the CDR3 reads TGCGCCAGCAGCTTGGGTGTATTGGTCTACGAGCAGTACTTC.

This clonotype came up a few times. This chain connects TRBV2 to TRBJ2-4; unclear D gene. Germline V gene lookup returns CDR1 SNHLY and CDR2 FYNNEI. The CDR3 length is 14 residues. Trimming removed 1 base from V and 0 bases from J, with 4 bases in between. The CDR3 DNA sequence: TGTGCCAGCAGTGAAGTACTAGCCAAAAACATTCAGTACTTC. Amino acids: CASSEVLAKNIQYF.

This clonotype was picked up many times. The gene calls are TRBV9 and TRBJ1-1; no reliable D call. Per the germline V gene, CDR1 is SGDLS and CDR2 is YYNGEE. Trimming cost V 0 bases and J 3 bases, with 6 bases left between them. The CDR3 contains 13 residues. CDR3 bases: TGTGCCAGCAGCGTAGATCTGGACACTGAAGCTTTCTTT. This translates into CASSVDLDTEAFF.

This clonotype was seen only a few times. The rearrangement links TRBV7-3 to TRBJ1-1; D may be TRBD1 (5 bases). Germline V gives CDR1 SGHTA, CDR2 FQGTGA. Trimming took off 5 bases at V and 4 bases at J, with 11 bases between the two ends. The CDR3 covers 13 residues. CDR3: CASSPGAPTEAFF. CDR3 DNA: TGTGCCAGCAGCCCCGGGGCCCCCACTGAAGCTTTCTTT.

This clonotype was detected many times. The rearrangement links TRBV7-2 to TRBJ2-3; no firm D call. Looked up from germline, CDR1 is SGHTA and CDR2 is FQGNSA. The CDR3 extends over 14 amino acids. V was trimmed by 1 base and J by 1 base, leaving 6 bases between them. CDR3 region: CASSLVPRTDTQYF. In nucleotides, the CDR3 is TGTGCCAGCAGCTTAGTGCCCCGCACAGATACGCAGTATTTT.

This clonotype has more than one count but fewer than ten. V gene TRBV5-1 combines with J gene TRBJ1-1; 8 bases match TRBD1. V shed 0 bases, J shed 2 bases, and the junction held 6 bases outside the gene matches. Germline CDR1 reads SGHRS; CDR2 reads YFSETQ. CDR3 length equals 16 residues. The CDR3, as DNA: TGCGCCAGCAGCTTGGTATCAGGGGGCCGTAACACTGAAGCTTTCTTT. Its translation: CASSLVSGGRNTEAFF.

This clonotype has ten or more counts. The chain has TRBV9 and TRBJ1-5; tentative D call: TRBD1 (6 bases). V lost 0 bases, J lost 5 bases, and 6 bases lay in between. The CDR3 has 13 residues. The germline V gene has CDR1 SGDLS and CDR2 YYNGEE. The CDR3 region has the DNA TGTGCCAGCAGCGTAGCAGGGGATCAGCCCCAGCATTTT. It codes for CASSVAGDQPQHF.

This clonotype has only a few counts. The chain has TRBV4-3 and TRBJ2-1, with 12 positions matching TRBD1. The trim removed 2 bases at V and 9 bases at J, leaving 14 bases unmatched. This CDR3 is 18 amino acids long. Germline V gene lookup returns CDR1 LGHNA and CDR2 YSLEER. The CDR3 DNA sequence: TGCGCCAGCAGCCAACTCATCCGGGACAGGGGGCGTCCAAGTGAGCAGTTCTTC. Protein sequence: CASSQLIRDRGRPSEQFF.

This clonotype was detected only a few times. The J gene is TRBJ2-3, the V gene TRBV7-2; 10 bases fit TRBD1. Per germline, CDR1 SGHTA and CDR2 FQGNSA. With V trimmed by 4 bases and J by 4 bases, 5 bases remained unmatched. This CDR3 comprises 15 residues. CDR3 bases: TGTGCCAGCAGCTCCACCGGGACAGGGGCAGATACGCAGTATTTT. It specifies CASSSTGTGADTQYF.

In this sample, this clonotype turned up many times. This sequence joins TRBV7-2 and TRBJ1-4; TRBD1 matches at 9 bases. The CDR3 sequence is 15 residues long. Trimming cost V 5 bases and J 8 bases; bases outside gene matches: 9. Germline lookup yields CDR1 SGHTA and CDR2 FQGNSA. The CDR3 sequence: CASSARQGEEEKLFF. DNA of the CDR3: TGTGCCAGCAGCGCCCGACAGGGGGAGGAGGAAAAACTGTTTTTT.

This clonotype came up many times. This rearrangement joins TRBV20-1 to TRBJ1-1; 8 nucleotides match TRBD1. The V gene's germline CDR1 is DFQATT and CDR2 SNEGSKA (reference sequence). V shed 4 bases and J 5 bases; nucleotides not matched to a gene: 9. The CDR3 is made up of 14 amino acids. The CDR3 DNA reads as TGCAGTGCTACTCCTATGAGGACAGGGACTGAAGCTTTCTTT. This codes for CSATPMRTGTEAFF.

This clonotype appeared many times. V usage is TRBV5-1 and J usage is TRBJ2-2; no clear D gene. Germline values: CDR1 SGHRS, CDR2 YFSETQ. This CDR3 contains 13 residues. The V and J ends lost 0 bases and 4 bases respectively, with 4 bases between them. CDR3 sequence: CASSLVSTGELFF. In DNA, the CDR3 is TGCGCCAGCAGCTTGGTATCCACCGGGGAGCTGTTTTTT.

This clonotype was found many times. The chain combines TRBV5-6 with TRBJ2-2; D unclear. The CDR3 totals 14 residues. Germline CDR1 and CDR2: SGHDT and YYEEEE. V lost 5 bases and J lost 0, with 8 bases in between. CDR3 coding DNA: TGTGCCAGCAGGTCGGAACCGAACACCGGGGAGCTGTTTTTT. This sequence encodes CASRSEPNTGELFF.